This T cell receptor beta chain was recovered during a study of blood T cell repertoires in COVID-19 (dated by TCRdb to 2020 to 2021). In terms of the full investigation: Samples covering the acute and convalescent phases of COVID-19 were provided by collaborators in the United States, Italy and Spain. Samples were obtained from the ongoing ImmuneRACE study (first 160 participants) and from about 1,300 subjects provided by 6 global collaborators. The sample metadata nearly always contained a de-identified subject ID, COVID-19 status, age in years and sex. The material from the prospective study consisted of cDNA or gDNA derived from T cells, B-cell-depleted T cells, or PBMCs. Where available, HLA class I and class II types were taken from metadata supplied by the sample provider and were not determined by assay-based typing. The dataset comprised deeply sampled blood TCRbeta repertoires from subjects exposed to, actively infected with, or recovered from COVID-19. The repertoires were made available in a free public database intended to serve as a resource for research on the immune response to SARS-CoV-2.

TCRbeta CDR3 regions were amplified from genomic DNA using the immunoSEQ Assay, a bias-controlled multiplex PCR. Turning to the authors' computational methods: Within the assay, amplification of reference gene primers was used to estimate how many nucleated cells each sample contained. To quantify the absolute abundance of each unique TCRbeta CDR3 rearrangement, sequence reads were collapsed and filtered. For each sample, productive Simpson clonality was calculated as the square root of Simpson's diversity index over productive rearrangements. In TCRdb, the immuneACCESS table is reduced to in-frame sequences with V and J assigned. These tables do not hold every clone; where another copy was compared, an unresolved V gene accounts for under half, and the others remain unexplained. V, J and clone size reflect that table, while D and trimming were determined from the DNA. The sample data list 150,000 to 200,000 clones, and under 80% of these were observed just once. The ten largest clones add up to 2.5% to 3% of the sample.

To note about this clone: It has no known antigen specificity. No qualities accompany the bases; no much larger clone lies one base away.

Each collaborating institution followed its own protocols to collect whole blood in K2EDTA tubes. For TCRbeta analysis, collaborator samples were shipped as frozen whole blood, as isolated PBMCs, or as DNA extracted from either sample type. CDR1 and CDR2, looked up from the germline V gene, are SGHRS and YFSETQ. Trimmed from V: 0 bases; trimmed from J: 4 bases; junction bases lacking a gene match: 3. The CDR3, cysteine through phenylalanine, is 16 amino acids long. Of all the DNA, just the CDR3 is kept, 48 bases in frame from base 1. Overall results and qualifications from the work: The quantity of clinical and demographic metadata differed by source and by participant and was supplied without curation.

The source material was peripheral blood. The origin of this receptor is a woman at least 80 years old with acute or convalescent COVID-19. The chain is assembled from TRBV5-1 and TRBJ2-3; 12 junctional bases match TRBD2. The CDR3 corresponds to CASSLATSGSADTQYF. Here is the DNA: TGCGCCAGCAGCTTGGCGACTAGCGGGAGCGCAGATACGCAGTATTTT.